This T cell receptor (beta chain) derives from a study of radiation and T cells in renal cell carcinoma. Study background: Nephrectomy followed 15 Gy stereotactic body radiation by 4 weeks.

The protocol was immunoSEQ multiplex PCR, while the TCRdb copy is restricted to in-frame clones and leaves out a portion. The data hold 70,000 or so clones, with about 81% observed a single time. The CDR3 extends over 12 amino acids. CDR1 is MNHNS, CDR2 SASEGT, per germline. The V gene end was trimmed by 3 bases and the J gene end by 14 bases; junction bases not matched to a gene: 7. The time point here: blood 2 weeks post-SBRT. Specified treatment: 15 Gy SBRT to primary tumor, nephrectomy 4 weeks later. After SBRT, blood was collected at 2 and 4 weeks, plus baseline. Sequencing was performed on blood, taken from a patient whose treatment included radiotherapy and nephrectomy. The clonotype originates from a man in his sixties with renal cell carcinoma. The chain recombines TRBV6-1 with TRBJ2-1; 7 bases agree with TRBD1. DNA of the CDR3: TGTGCCAGCAGTGAGTTACAGGGGTACGAGTTCTTC. Its protein product is CASSELQGYEFF.